The text below deals with one TCR beta chain. Antigen unknown. This sample stems from a study of shared clonotypes between healthy human individuals. Study-level results: The study generally estimated greater richness for naive than memory subsets.

CDR3 length: 15 amino acids. Germline-derived CDR1 and CDR2 are MNHEY and SVGAGI. V was pared by 8 bases and J by 6 bases, with 23 bases between. Assay: immunoSEQ multiplex PCR; the TCRdb copy retains only in-frame clones and omits some. The sample records 500,000 to 550,000 clones, approximately 95% being singletons. This clonotype was sampled from a woman aged 25 to 39 in good health. Input material: naive CD4+ T cells sorted from blood. Sample subset: CD45RA+ positively selected. This rearrangement joins TRBV6-5 to TRBJ2-7; D may be TRBD2 (6 bases). The CDR3 nucleotides are TGTGCCAGCTCGGCCGGGAGTTTTGTGAGATCCGAGCAGTACTTC. Protein: CASSAGSFVRSEQYF.